This is a list of T cell receptor beta chains from one sample in a study of blood T cells in healthy people across ages. TCRdb re-derived calls from the 5' RACE reads in MiXCR, one entry per CDR3 protein. The sample holds 1.5 million to 1.8 million distinct CDR3 sequences, about 45% seen once. The sequencing input was blood. These receptors were taken from a young woman in good health. CDR3s include the opening cysteine and the closing phenylalanine or tryptophan. A D gene is named only where the DNA matches it firmly. Size tells how often a clone was seen (once, few, many) or the class of an expanded clone, and some rows leave it out.

J | size | D | V | CDR3 | DNA
TRBJ2-5 | . | . | TRBV20-1 | CSAERARGPGETQYF | TGCAGTGCTGAAAGAGCGAGAGGGCCGGGGGAGACCCAGTACTTC
TRBJ1-5 | . | . | TRBV4-1 | CASSQDGTGYLHQPQHF | TGCGCCAGCAGCCAAGATGGAACGGGATATCTACATCAGCCCCAGCATTTT
TRBJ1-1 | . | . | TRBV27 | CASSLLAAGGVEAFF | TGTGCCAGCAGTTTACTAGCGGCGGGTGGGGTTGAAGCTTTCTTT
TRBJ1-2 | few | . | TRBV5-1 | CASSFSVRADGYTF | TGCGCCAGCAGCTTTTCAGTCAGGGCGGATGGCTACACCTTC
TRBJ2-3 | few | . | TRBV4-3 | CASSQDARWVADTQYF | TGCGCCAGCAGCCAAGATGCCCGGTGGGTCGCAGATACGCAGTATTTT
TRBJ1-1 | . | TRBD1 | TRBV6-5 | CASSLDRGSAEAFF | TGTGCCAGCAGTCTTGACAGGGGGAGCGCTGAAGCTTTCTTT
TRBJ2-7 | . | . | TRBV5-1 | CASSQVSGNYEQYF | TGCGCCAGCAGCCAGGTCTCAGGGAACTACGAGCAGTACTTC
TRBJ1-1 | few | . | TRBV9 | CASSPGAGLEAFF | TGTGCCAGCAGCCCAGGCGCAGGGCTTGAAGCTTTCTTT
TRBJ1-2 | few | TRBD1 | TRBV25-1 | CASSHPQGGLSYGYTF | TGTGCCAGCAGTCACCCCCAGGGGGGACTTAGTTATGGCTACACCTTC
TRBJ2-7 | . | TRBD2 | TRBV6-2/TRBV6-3 | CASISSGRTYNEQYF | TGTGCCAGCATTTCAAGCGGGAGGACCTACAATGAGCAGTACTTC
TRBJ2-1 | . | . | TRBV5-5 | CASSLVPGHSYNEQFF | TGTGCCAGCAGCTTAGTACCGGGACACTCCTACAATGAGCAGTTCTTC
TRBJ2-1 | once | . | TRBV4-2 | CASSPRWGAGNEQFF | TGTGCCAGCAGCCCTCGGTGGGGGGCAGGCAATGAGCAGTTCTTC
TRBJ2-2 | . | TRBD2 | TRBV5-1 | CASSLIPGLENTGELFF | TGCGCCAGCAGCCTTATTCCGGGACTAGAGAACACCGGGGAGCTGTTTTTT
TRBJ2-1 | few | TRBD1 | TRBV11-2 | CASSLRDRINNEQFF | TGTGCCAGCAGCTTACGGGACAGGATTAACAATGAGCAGTTCTTC
TRBJ2-3 | . | . | TRBV9 | CASSEGLFPTDTQYF | TGTGCCAGCAGCGAGGGACTCTTTCCCACAGATACGCAGTATTTT
TRBJ1-5 | . | . | TRBV20-1 | CSARDAGEGQPQHF | TGCAGTGCTAGAGATGCAGGGGAGGGTCAGCCCCAGCATTTT
TRBJ1-2 | few | . | TRBV28 | CASSLFGAAYGYTF | TGTGCCAGCAGTTTATTCGGGGCAGCCTATGGCTACACCTTC
TRBJ2-5 | . | . | TRBV14 | CASSQEGPSRQTQYF | TGTGCCAGCAGCCAAGAGGGGCCTTCGCGCCAGACCCAGTACTTC
TRBJ1-5 | . | . | TRBV2 | CASSEEGYQPQHF | TGTGCCAGCAGTGAGGAAGGGTATCAGCCCCAGCATTTT
TRBJ2-7 | few | TRBD2 | TRBV11-1 | CASSLGGGLVGSYEQYF | TGTGCCAGCAGCTTAGGTGGAGGACTAGTGGGCTCCTACGAGCAGTACTTC
TRBJ1-2 | . | . | TRBV7-9 | CASSYTNRAEDYVYTF | TGTGCCAGCAGCTACACTAACCGGGCTGAGGACTATGTCTACACCTTC
TRBJ2-7 | . | . | TRBV10-1 | CASSEVRDSNEQYF | TGCGCCAGCAGTGAGGTTAGAGACTCCAACGAGCAGTACTTC
TRBJ1-4 | few | . | TRBV27 | CASSFNGNEKLFF | TGTGCCAGCAGTTTCAACGGAAATGAAAAACTGTTTTTT
TRBJ1-2 | . | TRBD1 | TRBV29-1 | CSVEGWTGYGYTF | TGCAGCGTTGAAGGTTGGACAGGGTACGGCTACACCTTC
TRBJ2-7 | few | TRBD1 | TRBV5-1 | CASSERTGPYEQYF | TGCGCCAGCAGCGAACGGACAGGGCCCTACGAGCAGTACTTC
TRBJ1-5 | . | . | TRBV5-1 | CASSFDWGQPQHF | TGCGCCAGCAGCTTTGACTGGGGTCAGCCCCAGCATTTT
TRBJ1-2 | . | TRBD1 | TRBV12-3/TRBV12-4 | CASSYPDRGDYGYTF | TGTGCCAGCAGTTACCCAGACAGGGGTGACTATGGCTACACCTTC
TRBJ2-1 | few | TRBD2 | TRBV6-2/TRBV6-3 | CASSGTSGGAQFF | TGTGCCAGCAGCGGGACTAGCGGGGGGGCTCAGTTCTTC
TRBJ2-1 | . | . | TRBV7-9 | CASSLEAGKETQFF | TGTGCCAGCAGCTTAGAGGCAGGGAAAGAGACCCAGTTCTTC
TRBJ1-5 | few | . | TRBV12-3/TRBV12-4 | CASSSDRSQPQHF | TGTGCCAGCAGTTCCGACCGAAGTCAGCCCCAGCATTTT
TRBJ2-3 | . | TRBD2 | TRBV9 | CASSVEERGATDTQYF | TGTGCCAGCAGCGTAGAGGAGCGGGGGGCCACAGATACGCAGTATTTT
TRBJ1-2 | . | . | TRBV4-3 | CTSSQENRGYGYTF | TGCACCAGCAGCCAAGAAAACCGGGGTTATGGCTACACCTTC
TRBJ2-5 | . | . | TRBV15 | CATSQNQRGAYNEQYF | TGTGCCACCAGCCAAAACCAGCGCGGAGCTTACAATGAGCAGTACTTC
TRBJ2-5 | . | TRBD2 | TRBV20-1 | CSELAATTETQYF | TGCAGTGAACTAGCGGCCACCACGGAGACCCAGTACTTC
TRBJ2-1 | once | . | TRBV20-1 | CSARVRTGGQFF | TGCAGTGCTAGAGTTCGGACGGGTGGGCAGTTCTTC
TRBJ2-3 | . | . | TRBV10-2 | CASMGAAIDTQYF | TGCGCCAGCATGGGAGCTGCAATAGATACGCAGTATTTT
TRBJ2-7 | . | . | TRBV10-3 | CTISEGSPEYSYEQYF | TGTACCATCAGTGAGGGTAGTCCGGAATACTCCTACGAGCAGTACTTC
TRBJ2-7 | . | . | TRBV6-2/TRBV6-3 | CASSNGQTEQYF | TGTGCCAGCAGTAACGGACAGACCGAGCAGTACTTC
TRBJ2-7 | . | . | TRBV6-2/TRBV6-3 | CASSVERLSSYEQYF | TGTGCCAGCAGTGTGGAGCGGCTCAGCTCCTACGAGCAGTACTTC
TRBJ2-3 | few | . | TRBV7-9 | CASSSPFDPRDTQYF | TGTGCCAGCAGCTCACCATTTGACCCCAGGGATACGCAGTATTTT
TRBJ1-2 | . | . | TRBV28 | CASSLWGAEGYTF | TGTGCCAGCAGTTTATGGGGGGCGGAAGGCTACACCTTC
TRBJ1-5 | . | . | TRBV20-1 | CSAFQGNQPQHF | TGCAGTGCTTTTCAGGGTAATCAGCCCCAGCATTTT
TRBJ1-5 | . | TRBD1 | TRBV7-9 | CASSPTGVTQPQHF | TGTGCCAGCAGCCCGACAGGGGTTACCCAGCCCCAGCATTTT
TRBJ1-2 | few | . | TRBV7-9 | CASSLRTKGRNGYTF | TGTGCCAGCAGCTTACGGACCAAGGGGCGAAATGGCTACACCTTC
TRBJ2-3 | . | TRBD1 | TRBV7-2 | CASSLDRPGTGDTQYF | TGTGCCAGCAGCTTAGACCGTCCCGGGACAGGAGATACGCAGTATTTT
TRBJ2-3 | . | TRBD2 | TRBV10-3 | CAISEPFGLAGVDTQYF | TGTGCCATCAGTGAGCCCTTCGGACTAGCGGGAGTAGATACGCAGTATTTT
TRBJ2-3 | . | . | TRBV7-2 | CASSLGSASTDTQYF | TGTGCCAGCAGCTTAGGGTCAGCTAGCACAGATACGCAGTATTTT
TRBJ2-6 | . | TRBD1 | TRBV20-1 | CSAPKSGQASSGANVLTF | TGCAGTGCCCCCAAGTCCGGACAGGCAAGCTCTGGGGCCAACGTCCTGACTTTC
TRBJ2-5 | few | TRBD1 | TRBV6-5 | CASRAGTVQETQYF | TGTGCCAGCAGAGCTGGGACAGTCCAAGAGACCCAGTACTTC